This TCR beta chain comes out of a study of technical replicates of blood from several donors. Profiling relied on immunoSEQ multiplex PCR, and the TCRdb table lists in-frame clones only, not all of them. Of more than 90,000 clones listed, approximately 94% are singletons. With 1 base clipped from V and 0 bases from J, the junction kept 6 bases outside the gene matches. CDR1 and CDR2 from the germline V gene are MGHDK and SYGVNS. The CDR3 totals 17 residues. Sequenced input: T cells isolated from PBMCs. This rearrangement joins TRBV25-1 to TRBJ2-1; 7 bases line up with TRBD1. This TCR was sampled from a human donor in good health. The CDR3 nucleotides are TGTGCCAGCAGTGAATCCGCCAGGGGGAGCTCCTACAATGAGCAGTTCTTC. Its translation is CASSESARGSSYNEQFF.